This entry concerns a single T cell receptor (beta chain). The data derive from a study of preoperative IRX-2 immunotherapy in early breast cancer. This sample's treatment: preoperative locoregional IRX-2 cytokine immunotherapy. Preoperative locoregional IRX-2 cytokine immunotherapy was tested in the phase Ib source study. V dropped 6 bases and J dropped 0; count of bases not matched to a gene: 7. This CDR3 comprises 17 residues. Germline lookup yields CDR1 MDHEN and CDR2 SYDVKM. The table came from immunoSEQ multiplex PCR; TCRdb's copy has only in-frame clones and leaves some out. The sample shows around 6,000 clones, about 69% of them seen only once.

Sequencing was performed on tumor tissue, taken before IRX-2 immunotherapy. The gene calls are TRBV28 and TRBJ2-6; 8 nucleotides align to TRBD1. The origin of this receptor is a human donor with breast cancer. The CDR3 DNA is TGTGCCAGCAGCGTCCAAACAGGGGGCTCTGGGGCCAACGTCCTGACTTTC. Translation: CASSVQTGGSGANVLTF.